This T cell receptor (beta chain) was obtained from a study of tumor-infiltrating lymphocytes in localized non-small cell lung cancer. Study as a whole: Some samples were collected after neoadjuvant chemotherapy; smokers, never-smokers and several histologies were included. From each patient, both tumor and uninvolved lung, non-adjacent to tumor, were sampled. Study-level findings and limits: Compared with uninvolved lung, tumors showed higher T cell infiltration by TCRbeta sequencing. Different pieces of the same tissue went to different assays, confounding technical variation with intratumor heterogeneity.

Worth noting for this clone: Its antigen is not identified.

Produced via immunoSEQ multiplex PCR; TCRdb's table is partial and in-frame only. The table records about 9,000 clones, around 68% of them present only once. What was sequenced was uninvolved lung tissue not adjacent to the tumor. This TCR was sampled from a human donor with non-small cell lung cancer.

The CDR3 is CASTKNEGQETQYF. CDR3 sequence (DNA): TGTGCCAGCACCAAGAATGAAGGGCAAGAGACCCAGTACTTC. The rearrangement uses TRBV11-1 and TRBJ2-5; no definite D call. The V gene's germline CDR1 is SGHAT and CDR2 FQDESV (reference sequence). This CDR3 region has 14 residues. V gave up 7 bases and J gave up 2 bases, with 14 bases separating them.